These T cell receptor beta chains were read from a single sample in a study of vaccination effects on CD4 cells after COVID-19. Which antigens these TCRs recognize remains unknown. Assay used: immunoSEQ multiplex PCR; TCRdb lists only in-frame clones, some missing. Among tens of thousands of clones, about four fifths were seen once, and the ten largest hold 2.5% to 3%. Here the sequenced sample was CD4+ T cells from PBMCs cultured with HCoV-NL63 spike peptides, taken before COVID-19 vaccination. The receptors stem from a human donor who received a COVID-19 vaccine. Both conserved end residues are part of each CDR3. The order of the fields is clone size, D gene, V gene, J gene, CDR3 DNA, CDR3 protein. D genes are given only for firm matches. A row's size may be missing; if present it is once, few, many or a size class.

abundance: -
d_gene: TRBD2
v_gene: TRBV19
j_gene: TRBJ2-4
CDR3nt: TGTGCCAGTAGGTCTAGCGGGGGCCCAGCCAAAAACATTCAGTACTTC
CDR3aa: CASRSSGGPAKNIQYF

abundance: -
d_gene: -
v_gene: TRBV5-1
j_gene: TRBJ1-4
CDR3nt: TGCGCCAGCAGCGGTAGGGACGGACGTAATGAAAAACTGTTTTTT
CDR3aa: CASSGRDGRNEKLFF

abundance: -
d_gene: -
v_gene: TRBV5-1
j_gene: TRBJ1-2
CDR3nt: TGCGCCAGCAGCTCCGACGGTACAGTTTTCTATGGCTACACCTTC
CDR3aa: CASSSDGTVFYGYTF

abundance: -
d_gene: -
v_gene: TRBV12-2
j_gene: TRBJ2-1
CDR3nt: TGTGCAAGTCGCTTTCCCCTAGCGGGGAACCACAATGAGCAGTTCTTC
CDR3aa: CASRFPLAGNHNEQFF

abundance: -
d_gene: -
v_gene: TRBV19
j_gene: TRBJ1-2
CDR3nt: TGTGCCAGTAGTTCCGTAGCTAACTATAGCTACACCTTC
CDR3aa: CASSSVANYSYTF

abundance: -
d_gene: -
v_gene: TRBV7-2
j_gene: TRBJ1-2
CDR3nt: TGTGCCAGCAGCTTAGTGGGGGTCGGCTATGGCTACACCTTC
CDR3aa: CASSLVGVGYGYTF

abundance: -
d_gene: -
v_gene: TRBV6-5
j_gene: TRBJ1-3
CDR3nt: TGTGCCAGCAGTTACTCCCCCCAGGTGGGAAACACCATATATTTT
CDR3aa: CASSYSPQVGNTIYF

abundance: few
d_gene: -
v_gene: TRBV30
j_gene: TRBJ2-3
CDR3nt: TGTGCCTGGACCCCAGGCCGGTTAGATACGCAGTATTTT
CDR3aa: CAWTPGRLDTQYF

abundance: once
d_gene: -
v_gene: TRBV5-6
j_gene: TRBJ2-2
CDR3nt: TGTGCCAGCAGCTTGGACTGGGCCACCGGGGAGCTGTTTTTT
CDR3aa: CASSLDWATGELFF

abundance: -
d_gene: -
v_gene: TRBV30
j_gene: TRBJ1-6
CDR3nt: TGTGCCTGGAGTGTAGCCCCCGACAGCCGATCGCCCCTCCACTTT
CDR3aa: CAWSVAPDSRSPLHF

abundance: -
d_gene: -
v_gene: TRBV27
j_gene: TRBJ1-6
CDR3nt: TGTGCCAGCAGTTTAGTGGGTGTGGGCTCCTATAATTCACCCCTCCACTTT
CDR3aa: CASSLVGVGSYNSPLHF

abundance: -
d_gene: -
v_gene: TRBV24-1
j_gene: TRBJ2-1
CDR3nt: TGTGCCACCAGTGATTTGGGGGGAGACTACAATGAGCAGTTCTTC
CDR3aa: CATSDLGGDYNEQFF

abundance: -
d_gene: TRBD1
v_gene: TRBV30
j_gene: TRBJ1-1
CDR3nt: TGTGCCTGCCATAGGACAGGGACTTTCTTT
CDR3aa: CACHRTGTFF

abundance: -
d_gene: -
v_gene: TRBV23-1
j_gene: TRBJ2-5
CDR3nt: TGCGCCAGCAGTCAATCGCCGGGGAAGGAGGAGACCCAGTACTTC
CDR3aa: CASSQSPGKEETQYF

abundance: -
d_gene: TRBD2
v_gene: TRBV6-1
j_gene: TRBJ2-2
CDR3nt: TGTGCCAGCAGAGCCGCGGGGGGCTCCCCCGGGGAGCTGTTTTTT
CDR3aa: CASRAAGGSPGELFF

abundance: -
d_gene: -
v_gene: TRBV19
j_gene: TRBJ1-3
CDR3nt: TGTGCCAGTAACCTTCGGCCTGGAAACACCATATATTTT
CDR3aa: CASNLRPGNTIYF

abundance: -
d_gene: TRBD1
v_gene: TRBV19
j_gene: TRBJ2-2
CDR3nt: TGTGCCAGTAGTAGGGGACAGGTGGAGCTGTTTTTT
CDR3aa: CASSRGQVELFF

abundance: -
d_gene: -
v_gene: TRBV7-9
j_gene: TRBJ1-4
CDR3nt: TGTGCCAGCAGCGCCCTGGGCGGTGGCGAAAAACTGTTTTTT
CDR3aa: CASSALGGGEKLFF

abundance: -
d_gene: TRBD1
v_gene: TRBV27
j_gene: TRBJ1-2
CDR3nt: TGTGCCAGCAGTCGCGTCGGACAGGGGGGGAACTATGGCTACACCTTC
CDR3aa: CASSRVGQGGNYGYTF

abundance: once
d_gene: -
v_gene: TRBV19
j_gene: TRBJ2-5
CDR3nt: TGTGCCAGTAGCCGGAGGGGGATTCAAGAGACCCAGTACTTC
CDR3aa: CASSRRGIQETQYF

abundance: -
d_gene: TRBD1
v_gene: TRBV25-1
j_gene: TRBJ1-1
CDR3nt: TGTGCCAGCAGTGTTTCCGACAGGGGCCCTGAAGCTTTCTTT
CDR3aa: CASSVSDRGPEAFF

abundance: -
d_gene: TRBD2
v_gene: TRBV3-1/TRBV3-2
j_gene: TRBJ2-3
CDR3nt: TGTGCCAGCAGTCCAAGTAGCGGGGGGGCCGGGACGCAGTATTTT
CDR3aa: CASSPSSGGAGTQYF

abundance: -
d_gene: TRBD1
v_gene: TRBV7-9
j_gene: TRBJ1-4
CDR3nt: TGTGCCAGCAGCCCAGGACAGGAAGGAAAACTGTTTTTT
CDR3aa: CASSPGQEGKLFF

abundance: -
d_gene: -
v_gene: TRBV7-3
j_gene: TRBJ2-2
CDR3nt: TGTGCCAGCAGCCCCTCGGGGGTCGGGGAGCTGTTTTTT
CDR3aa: CASSPSGVGELFF

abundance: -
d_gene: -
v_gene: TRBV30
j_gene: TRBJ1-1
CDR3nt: TGTGCCTGGGGCGGCAGGGTGGATACTGAAGCTTTCTTT
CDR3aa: CAWGGRVDTEAFF

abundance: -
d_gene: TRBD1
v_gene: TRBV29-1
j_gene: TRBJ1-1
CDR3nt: TGCAGCGTTACCCGACAGGGAAAGGGCACTGAAGCTTTCTTT
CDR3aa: CSVTRQGKGTEAFF

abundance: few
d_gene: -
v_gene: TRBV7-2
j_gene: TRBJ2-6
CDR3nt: TGTGCCAGCAGCCCACAGGGATCTGGGGCCAACGTCCTGACTTTC
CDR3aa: CASSPQGSGANVLTF

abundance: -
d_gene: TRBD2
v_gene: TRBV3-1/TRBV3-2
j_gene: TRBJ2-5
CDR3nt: TGTGCCAGCAGCCGAGGACTAGCGGGGGGCTTCCAAGAGACCCAGTACTTC
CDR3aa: CASSRGLAGGFQETQYF

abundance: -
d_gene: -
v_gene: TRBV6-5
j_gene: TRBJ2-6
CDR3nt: TGTGCCAGCAGTCTAGGGGTGGCGGGGGCCAACGTCCTGACTTTC
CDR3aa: CASSLGVAGANVLTF

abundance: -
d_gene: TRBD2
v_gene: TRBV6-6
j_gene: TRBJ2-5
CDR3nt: TGTGCCAGCAGTTCACCGACTAGCGGGGTGGTCGAGACCCAGTACTTC
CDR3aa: CASSSPTSGVVETQYF

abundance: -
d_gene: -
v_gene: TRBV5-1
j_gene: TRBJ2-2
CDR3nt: TGCGCCAGCAGCGCCCGGGTGAACACCGGGGAGCTGTTTTTT
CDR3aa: CASSARVNTGELFF

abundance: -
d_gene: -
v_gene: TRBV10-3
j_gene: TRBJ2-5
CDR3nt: TGTGCCATCAGTGAGAGGGACTCGCAGGGGAAGACCCAGTACTTC
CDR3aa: CAISERDSQGKTQYF

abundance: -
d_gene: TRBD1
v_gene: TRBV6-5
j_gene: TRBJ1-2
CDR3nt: TGTGCCAGCAGTAAGACAGGGAACAACTATGGCTACACCTTC
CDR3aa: CASSKTGNNYGYTF

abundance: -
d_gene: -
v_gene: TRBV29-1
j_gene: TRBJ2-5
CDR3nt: TGCAGCGTTGAAGACCCACAGCACCAAGAGACCCAGTACTTC
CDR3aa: CSVEDPQHQETQYF

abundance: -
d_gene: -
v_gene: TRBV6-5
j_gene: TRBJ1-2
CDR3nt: TGTGCCAGCAGTCCGGCCGGGAGCTATGGCTACACCTTC
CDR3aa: CASSPAGSYGYTF

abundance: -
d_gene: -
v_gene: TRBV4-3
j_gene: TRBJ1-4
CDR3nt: TGCGCCAGCAGCCGAGCTACAACTAATGAAAAACTGTTTTTT
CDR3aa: CASSRATTNEKLFF

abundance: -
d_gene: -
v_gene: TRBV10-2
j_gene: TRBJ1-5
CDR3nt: TGCGCCAGCACTCGAGACGGGAATCAGCCCCAGCATTTT
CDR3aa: CASTRDGNQPQHF

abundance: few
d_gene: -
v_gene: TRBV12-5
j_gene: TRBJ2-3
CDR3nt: TGTGCTAGTGGCCAAGTTGATACGCAGTATTTT
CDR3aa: CASGQVDTQYF

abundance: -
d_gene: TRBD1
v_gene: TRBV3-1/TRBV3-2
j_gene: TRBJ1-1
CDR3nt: TGTGCCAGCAGGCCACGGGACAGGGGCGTGGGCACTGAAGCTTTCTTT
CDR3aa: CASRPRDRGVGTEAFF

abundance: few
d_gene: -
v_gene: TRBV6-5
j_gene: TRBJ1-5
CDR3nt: TGTGCCAGCAGTTACGGGGGAGTCGGCAATCAGCCCCAGCATTTT
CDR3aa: CASSYGGVGNQPQHF

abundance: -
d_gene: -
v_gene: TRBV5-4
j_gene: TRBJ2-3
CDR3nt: TGTGCCAGCAGCACCCGGAACGCAGATACGCAGTATTTT
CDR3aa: CASSTRNADTQYF

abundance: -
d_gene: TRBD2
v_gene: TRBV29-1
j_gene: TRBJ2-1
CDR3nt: TGCAGCGCTAGGACTAGCGGGGGATCCTCCTACAATGAGCAGTTCTTC
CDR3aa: CSARTSGGSSYNEQFF

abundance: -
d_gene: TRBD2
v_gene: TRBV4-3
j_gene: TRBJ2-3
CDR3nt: TGCGCCAGCAGCCAATTCCCCCCTAGCGGGGACACAGATACGCAGTATTTT
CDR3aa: CASSQFPPSGDTDTQYF

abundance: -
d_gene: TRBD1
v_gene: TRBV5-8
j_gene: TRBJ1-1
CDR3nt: TGTGCCAGCAGCCCGACAGGGTGGTCCACTGAAGCTTTCTTT
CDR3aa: CASSPTGWSTEAFF

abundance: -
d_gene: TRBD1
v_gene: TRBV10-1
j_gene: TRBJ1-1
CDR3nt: TGCGCCGTCGGGCAGGGGGGTACTTCCCCTGAAGCTTTCTTT
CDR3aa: CAVGQGGTSPEAFF

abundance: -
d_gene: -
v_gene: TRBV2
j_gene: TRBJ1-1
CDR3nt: TGTGCCAGCACACAGGGGAACACTGAAGCTTTCTTT
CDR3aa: CASTQGNTEAFF

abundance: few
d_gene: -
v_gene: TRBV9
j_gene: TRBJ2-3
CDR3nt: TGTGCCAGCAGTAGCACAGATACGCAGTATTTT
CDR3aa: CASSSTDTQYF

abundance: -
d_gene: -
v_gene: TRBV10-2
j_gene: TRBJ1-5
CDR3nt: TGCGCCAGCAGTGATGTAGGGCAATTTAGCAATCAGCCCCAGCATTTT
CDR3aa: CASSDVGQFSNQPQHF

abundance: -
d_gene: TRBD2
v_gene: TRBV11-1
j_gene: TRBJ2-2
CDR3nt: TGTGCCAGCATCCTAGCGGGGGGGCCGGGGACCGGGGAGCTGTTTTTT
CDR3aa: CASILAGGPGTGELFF

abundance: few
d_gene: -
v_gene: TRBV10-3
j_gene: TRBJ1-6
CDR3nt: TGTGCCATCAGTGATCTGGCCTCAGGTTCACCCCTCCACTTT
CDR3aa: CAISDLASGSPLHF

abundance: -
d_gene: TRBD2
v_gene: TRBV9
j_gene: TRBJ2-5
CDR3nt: TGTGCCAGCAGCGTGGGCGGGGGGGCAGGGCAAGAGACCCAGTACTTC
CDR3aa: CASSVGGGAGQETQYF

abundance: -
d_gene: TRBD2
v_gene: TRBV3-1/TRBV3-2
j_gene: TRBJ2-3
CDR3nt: TGTGCCAGCAGCCAAGACTCGGCTAGCGGGGGGGCCTGGTGGGCAAGCACGCAGTATTTT
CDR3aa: CASSQDSASGGAWWASTQYF

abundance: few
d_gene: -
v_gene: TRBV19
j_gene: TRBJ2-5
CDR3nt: TGTGCCAGTAGTCAAGGCGGAGAGACCCAGTACTTC
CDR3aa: CASSQGGETQYF

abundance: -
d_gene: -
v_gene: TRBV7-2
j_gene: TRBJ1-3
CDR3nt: TGTGCCAGCAGCTTAAGGACCTTCTCTGGAAACACCATATATTTT
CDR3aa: CASSLRTFSGNTIYF

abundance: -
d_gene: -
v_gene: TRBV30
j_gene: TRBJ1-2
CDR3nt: TGTGCCTGGAGTGTACAAGTCAGGAACTATGGCTACACCTTC
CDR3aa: CAWSVQVRNYGYTF

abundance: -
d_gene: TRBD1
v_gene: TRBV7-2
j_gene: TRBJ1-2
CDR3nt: TGTGCCAGCAGCTTAGCCGGACAGGGCTACACAGATGGCTACACCTTC
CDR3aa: CASSLAGQGYTDGYTF